What follows describes a single TCR beta chain. The data were obtained in a study of blood T cell repertoires in COVID-19. In the study overall: Samples representing acute and convalescent COVID-19 were sourced from the United States, Italy and Spain.

The protocol was immunoSEQ multiplex PCR, while the TCRdb copy is restricted to in-frame clones and leaves out a portion. The data hold tens of thousands of clones, with approximately 91% observed a single time. Seattle enrolled patients during active infection and tracked them longitudinally. V was trimmed by 3 bases and J by 5 bases, leaving 13 bases between them. From germline, CDR1 is LNHDA and CDR2 SQIVND (reference sequence). The CDR3 is made up of 15 amino acids. This clonotype was obtained from a man aged 55 to 69 with COVID-19, enrolled during active disease. This rearrangement joins TRBV19 to TRBJ1-4, with D unresolved. Sample: peripheral blood. CDR3 nucleotide sequence: TGTGCCAGTAGTATCGCGGCAGCAGCCAATGAAAAACTGTTTTTT. It yields the protein CASSIAAAANEKLFF.